Below, 8 T cell receptor beta chains from the same sample are listed, as sequenced in a study of cytomegalovirus exposure and HLA in healthy donors. Vbeta (60) and Jbeta (13) primers were used in the PCR. Assay used: immunoSEQ multiplex PCR; TCRdb lists only in-frame clones, some missing. In the table there are some 90,000 clones, approximately 60% of which are singletons. Specimen: PBMCs. These receptors were obtained from a boy aged 5-17 years in good health and CMV-seropositive.

This chain links TRBV7-3 with TRBJ2-5; no clear D. The ends were cut back, 1 base at V and 3 bases at J, with 6 bases in the middle. This CDR3 has 13 residues. From germline, CDR1 is SGHTA and CDR2 FQGTGA. CDR3 sequence (DNA): TGTGCCAGCAGCTTAATGGCGGAAGAGACCCAGTACTTC. Translation: CASSLMAEETQYF. Using reference TRBV7-3 and TRBJ2-5 for the parts outside the CDR3, the full variable domain is GAGVSQTPSNKVTEKGKYVELRCDPISGHTALYWYRQSLGQGPEFLIYFQGTGAADDSGLPNDRFFAVRPEGSVSTLKIQRTERGDSAVYLCASSLMAEETQYFGPGTRLLVL.

The chain uses TRBV6-4 and TRBJ2-3; possible D gene TRBD2, 6 bases. The CDR3 covers 13 residues. V shed 6 bases and J shed 2 bases, with 9 bases lying between them. The germline V gene has CDR1 MRHNA and CDR2 SNTAGT. CDR3 in DNA: TGTGCCAGCAGCCGGGACTTCACAGATACGCAGTATTTT. Amino acid sequence: CASSRDFTDTQYF.

The chain is built from TRBV7-2 and TRBJ2-1, with TRBD2 matching over 15 bases. CDR3 length: 18 residues. With V trimmed by 2 bases and J by 6 bases, 8 bases remained unmatched. Per the germline V gene, CDR1 is SGHTA and CDR2 is FQGNSA. The CDR3 region is CASSLWTSGRASGNEQFF. CDR3 in DNA: TGTGCCAGCAGCTTATGGACTAGCGGGAGGGCCTCAGGCAATGAGCAGTTCTTC.

This chain joins TRBV19 and TRBJ2-5; D might be TRBD1 (6 bases). Germline loops: CDR1 LNHDA, CDR2 SQIVND (reference sequence). The CDR3 has 14 residues. Trimming removed 7 bases from V and 5 bases from J, with 17 bases in between. The CDR3 DNA reads TGTGCCAGTACCAACCACAGGGAGTCTGAGACCCAGTACTTC. This gives the protein CASTNHRESETQYF.

The chain links TRBV9 to TRBJ2-5; 10 bases are a match to TRBD2. The CDR3 contains 16 residues. The junction had 10 bases not matched to a gene; V was cut back by 4 bases and J by 4 bases. CDR1 is SGDLS, CDR2 YYNGEE, per germline. CDR3 sequence (DNA): TGTGCCAGCAGCCCATACTCAGGGACTAGCGCAGAGACCCAGTACTTC. This translates into CASSPYSGTSAETQYF.

In its sample, this clone was seen a few times. The rearrangement links TRBV9 to TRBJ2-7; D possibly corresponds to TRBD2 (7 bases). The CDR3 length is 16 residues. From germline, CDR1 is SGDLS and CDR2 YYNGEE. V lost 0 bases to trimming and J lost 5 bases, with 18 bases between them. CDR3 nucleotides: TGTGCCAGCAGCGTAGGACTTGGGGGGGCCTTAGACGAGCAGTACTTC. Protein sequence: CASSVGLGGALDEQYF.

This clone was seen once. The chain carries TRBV27 and TRBJ1-4; possible D gene TRBD1, 5 bases. The CDR3 contains 15 residues. Trimming stripped 5 bases from V and 7 bases from J, with 17 bases between. Germline CDR1 and CDR2: MNHEY and SMNVEV (reference sequence). CDR3 in DNA: TGTGCCAGCAGTCTTTCGGGGGTTCTAGGTGAAAAACTGTTTTTT. Its protein product is CASSLSGVLGEKLFF.

This clone was counted between two and nine times. V gene TRBV27 combines with J gene TRBJ1-5; 7 bases map to TRBD1. The CDR3 runs 16 residues. The trim removed 5 bases at V and 6 bases at J, leaving 13 bases unmatched. Germline CDR1 MNHEY, CDR2 SMNVEV (reference sequence). The CDR3 loop reads CASSVYRGSYPQPQHF. DNA of the CDR3: TGTGCCAGCAGTGTCTACAGGGGATCATACCCTCAGCCCCAGCATTTT.